This T cell receptor (beta chain) stems from a study of cytomegalovirus exposure and HLA in healthy donors. The V gene end was trimmed by 4 bases and the J gene end by 6 bases; junction bases not matched to a gene: 0. The CDR3 runs 12 residues. CDR1 SQVTM and CDR2 ANQGSEA come from the germline V gene. Vbeta (60) and Jbeta (13) primers were used in the PCR. The data were produced by immunoSEQ multiplex PCR, yet TCRdb's version contains in-frame clones alone and is incomplete. Altogether 55,000 to 65,000 clones are present, 85% being singletons, with the ten largest covering about 10%. The V call is TRBV29-1, the J call TRBJ1-4; 9 bases are shared with TRBD1. The sequence was collected from a female donor in good health and CMV-seronegative. The sample consisted of PBMCs. The DNA of the CDR3 is TGCAGCGTTGGACAGGGGGATGAAAAACTGTTTTTT. Translation gives CSVGQGDEKLFF.